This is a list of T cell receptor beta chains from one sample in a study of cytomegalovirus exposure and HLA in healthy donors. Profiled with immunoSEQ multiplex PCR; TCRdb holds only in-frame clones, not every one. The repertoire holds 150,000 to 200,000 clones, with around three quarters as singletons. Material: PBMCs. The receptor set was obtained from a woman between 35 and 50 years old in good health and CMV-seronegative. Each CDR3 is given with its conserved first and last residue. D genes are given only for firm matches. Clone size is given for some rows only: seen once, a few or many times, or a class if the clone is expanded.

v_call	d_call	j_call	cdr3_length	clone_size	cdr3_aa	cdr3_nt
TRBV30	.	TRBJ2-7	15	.	CAWSKGGSGGYEQYF	TGTGCCTGGAGTAAAGGCGGAAGCGGCGGTTACGAGCAGTACTTC
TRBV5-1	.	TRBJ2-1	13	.	CASNSGSWNEQFF	TGCGCCAGCAACTCCGGGAGTTGGAATGAGCAGTTCTTC
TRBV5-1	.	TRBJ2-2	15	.	CASSLGQLSTGELFF	TGCGCCAGCAGCTTGGGACAGTTGAGCACCGGGGAGCTGTTTTTT
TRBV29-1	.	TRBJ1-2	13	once	CSATSREDYGYTF	TGCAGCGCTACTTCCCGGGAGGACTATGGCTACACCTTC
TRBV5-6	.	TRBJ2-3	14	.	CASSLWEPTDTQYF	TGTGCCAGCAGCTTGTGGGAGCCTACAGATACGCAGTATTTT
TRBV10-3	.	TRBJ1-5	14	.	CAISESRDGQPQHF	TGTGCCATCAGTGAGTCGAGGGATGGGCAGCCCCAGCATTTT
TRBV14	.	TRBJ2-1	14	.	CASQLGSGDNEQFF	TGTGCCAGCCAGCTCGGTAGCGGAGACAATGAGCAGTTCTTC
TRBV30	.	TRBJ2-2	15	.	CAWSLPGQYTGELFF	TGTGCCTGGAGTCTACCGGGACAATACACCGGGGAGCTGTTTTTT
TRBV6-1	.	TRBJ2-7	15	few	CASSREFLLHYEQYF	TGTGCCAGCAGCAGGGAATTCCTCTTACACTACGAGCAGTACTTC
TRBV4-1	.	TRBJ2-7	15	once	CASSQDRQRAYEQYF	TGCGCCAGCAGCCAAGATAGACAGCGAGCCTACGAGCAGTACTTC